This T cell receptor beta chain derives from a study of CD8+CD57+ T cells in acquired aplastic anemia. TCR beta VDJ combinations and CDR3 sequences were profiled from genomic DNA. TCRdb used MiXCR to reprocess the reads, holding one entry per CDR3 protein. Of some 92,000 distinct CDR3 sequences in the sample, 65% to 70% were seen once. It was patients with CD8+CD57+ cell expansion by flow cytometry who were chosen for sequencing. The sequence came from a human donor with aplastic anemia. Sample: sorted CD4+, CD8+, or CD8+CD57+ T cells (not recorded which) from PBMCs.

The CDR3 bases are TGCAGTGCTAGACAGGGGGCAAACGATTCACCCCTCCACTTT. Amino acids: CSARQGANDSPLHF. This chain joins TRBV20-1 and TRBJ1-6; TRBD1 matches 8 bases. V gave up 2 bases and J gave up 8 bases; unmatched junction bases: 5. The CDR3 covers 14 residues. CDR1 DFQATT and CDR2 SNEGSKA come from the germline V gene (reference sequence).